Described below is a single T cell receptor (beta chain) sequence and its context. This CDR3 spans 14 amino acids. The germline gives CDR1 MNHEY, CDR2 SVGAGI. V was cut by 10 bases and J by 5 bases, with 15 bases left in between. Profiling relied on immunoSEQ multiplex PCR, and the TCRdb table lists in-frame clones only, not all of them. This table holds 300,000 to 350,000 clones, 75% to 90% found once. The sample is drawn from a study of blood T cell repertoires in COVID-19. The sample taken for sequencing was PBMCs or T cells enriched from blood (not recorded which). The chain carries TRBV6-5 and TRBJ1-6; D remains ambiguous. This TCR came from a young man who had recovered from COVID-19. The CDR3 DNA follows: TGTGCCACCAATCGACCGCGGGATAATTCACCCCTCCACTTT. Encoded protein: CATNRPRDNSPLHF.